The entry below describes one TCR beta chain. Just one base apart from a much larger clone, this may be a read error. The same CDR3 also results from other DNA sequences found in this sample. The entry originates in a study of blood T cell repertoires in COVID-19. TCRdb's copy holds only in-frame clones and misses some; the assay was immunoSEQ multiplex PCR. The data hold around 440,000 clones, with 70% to 90% observed a single time. The CDR3 extends over 12 amino acids. V was clipped by 8 bases and J by 1 base; unmatched bases: 0. The sequence came from a woman in her forties or fifties with COVID-19, enrolled during active disease. The sample consisted of peripheral blood. The V and J genes are TRBV12-3 or TRBV12-4 and TRBJ1-1, with 8 bases that match TRBD1. CDR3 sequence reads: CASGQGNTEAFF. The CDR3 DNA follows: TGTGCCAGCGGACAGGGGAACACTGAAGCTTTCTTT.